A single sample gave rise to the 25 T cell receptor beta chains below, sequenced in a study of early T cells in non-severe SARS-CoV-2 infection. TCRdb itself ran the 5' RACE reads through MiXCR, one entry per CDR3 protein. Here the sample spans approximately 69,000 distinct CDR3 sequences, around 10% being singletons. The sample consisted of whole blood, taken at baseline. Source of these receptors: an adult who was a healthcare worker with PCR-confirmed SARS-CoV-2 infection or an uninfected control (not recorded which).

The rearrangement links TRBV7-9 to TRBJ2-3; TRBD2 agrees at 13 bases. Trimming removed 5 bases from V and 0 bases from J; junction bases left unmatched: 2. Per the germline V gene, CDR1 is SEHNR and CDR2 is FQNEAQ (reference sequence). CDR3 length: 16 residues. CDR3 residues: CASSILAGGSTDTQYF. The CDR3 DNA reads TGTGCCAGCAGCATACTAGCGGGAGGGAGCACAGATACGCAGTATTTT. The variable domain in full, with the rest retrieved from reference TRBV7-9 and TRBJ2-3, is DTGVSQNPRHKITKRGQNVTFRCDPISEHNRLYWYRQTLGQGPEFLTYFQNEAQLEKSRLLSDRFSAERPKGSFSTLEIQRTEQGDSAMYLCASSILAGGSTDTQYFGPGTRLTVL.

The rearrangement uses TRBV6-6 and TRBJ2-2; D is undetermined. With 0 bases removed from V and 7 bases from J, the gap between germline ends came to 6 bases. This CDR3 comprises 13 residues. Germline CDR1 and CDR2: MNHNY and SVGAGI (reference sequence). Written as DNA, the CDR3 is TGTGCCAGCAGTTACTCTCCCGGCGGGGAGCTGTTTTTT. Protein: CASSYSPGGELFF.

The table lists this clonotype with a few counts. The DNA for the CDR3 is TGCGCCAGCAGTGATTCCGGACAGGGTCGACAGCCCCAGCATTTT. Its translation: CASSDSGQGRQPQHF. V and J are TRBV10-1 and TRBJ1-5, with TRBD1 identical over 8 bases. The length of the CDR3 is 15 residues. J gave up 7 bases and V 3 bases, and 8 bases lay outside the gene matches. Germline CDR1 and CDR2: WNHNN and SYGVQD (reference sequence).

This clonotype was observed many times. The chain joins TRBV7-2 to TRBJ2-3; D is uncertain. CDR3 length: 14 residues. V was clipped by 0 bases and J by 0 bases, with 4 bases between them. Germline V CDR1 and CDR2: SGHTA, FQGNSA. The CDR3 spells CASSLAWSTDTQYF. The CDR3 DNA reads TGTGCCAGCAGCTTAGCTTGGAGCACAGATACGCAGTATTTT.

This clonotype occurred many times. The chain recombines TRBV5-4 with TRBJ1-2; D not certain. V was cut by 1 base and J by 1 base, with 5 bases left in between. The CDR3 has 13 amino acids. Germline V lookup: CDR1 SGHNT, CDR2 YYREEE (reference sequence). CDR3 sequence: CASSLLNNYGYTF. The CDR3 DNA reads as TGTGCCAGCAGCTTGCTGAATAACTATGGCTACACCTTC.

The J gene is TRBJ2-7, the V gene TRBV19; D is undetermined. The germline V gene encodes CDR1 LNHDA and CDR2 SQIVND (reference sequence). This CDR3 spans 15 amino acids. V lost 3 bases and J lost 4, with 16 bases in between. This chain's CDR3 is CASSISAPLTYEQYF. Here the CDR3 DNA reads TGTGCCAGTAGTATCTCGGCACCCTTGACTTACGAGCAGTACTTC.

The rearrangement joins TRBV9 to TRBJ1-6, with TRBD1 as a possible D gene (6 bases). The CDR3 is 13 residues long. Germline assignment: CDR1 SGDLS and CDR2 YYNGEE. Trimming shortened V by 5 bases and J by 7 bases, and 10 bases separated the two germline ends. For the CDR3, the DNA is TGTGCCAGCAGGGGGGGGCTGAATTCACCCCTCCACTTT. It codes for CASRGGLNSPLHF.

This clonotype has a count of ten or more. The gene calls are TRBV20-1 and TRBJ2-1; tentatively, D is TRBD2 (5 bases). This CDR3 has 12 residues. The germline V and J ends were trimmed by 0 bases and 11 bases, with 11 bases remaining between them. Germline V gene sequence: CDR1 DFQATT, CDR2 SNEGSKA (reference sequence). The CDR3 region is CSARDQLGKQFF. CDR3 DNA: TGCAGTGCTAGAGATCAACTAGGGAAGCAGTTCTTC.

The chain uses TRBV7-2 and TRBJ2-3; D unresolved. V gave up 2 bases and J gave up 4 bases, with 13 bases separating them. The CDR3 spans 15 residues. CDR1 is SGHTA and CDR2 is FQGNSA in the germline V gene. The CDR3 DNA follows: TGTGCCAGCAGCTTAAATCTGAGAGTCTCAGATACGCAGTATTTT. Its translation is CASSLNLRVSDTQYF.

The V gene is TRBV29-1, the J gene TRBJ1-1; possible D gene TRBD1, 5 bases. V shed 5 bases and J shed 2 bases, with 12 bases lying between them. Germline V gene lookup returns CDR1 SQVTM and CDR2 ANQGSEA. The CDR3 runs to 13 residues. The CDR3 here is CSVWQGANTEAFF. CDR3 in DNA: TGCAGCGTTTGGCAGGGAGCTAACACTGAAGCTTTCTTT.

This clonotype was seen many times. The chain couples TRBV18 to TRBJ2-7; no definite D call. The CDR3 sequence is 13 residues long. V was pared by 2 bases and J by 3 bases, with 8 bases between. CDR1 is KGHSH and CDR2 is LQKENI in the germline V gene. The CDR3 DNA sequence: TGTGCCAGCTCACCATCCCAGTTCTACGAGCAGTACTTC. This encodes CASSPSQFYEQYF.

This clonotype was observed a few times. This chain joins TRBV19 and TRBJ2-1; TRBD1 matches 9 bases. V shed 3 bases, J shed 3 bases, and the junction held 6 bases outside the gene matches. Germline CDR1 reads LNHDA; CDR2 reads SQIVND (reference sequence). The CDR3 consists of 16 residues. CDR3 coding DNA: TGTGCCAGTAGTATTTCCGGGACAGGGATCTACAATGAGCAGTTCTTC. This encodes CASSISGTGIYNEQFF.

This clonotype was detected a few times. The chain is built from TRBV6-1 and TRBJ2-1, with 10 bases identical to TRBD2. Per germline, CDR1 MNHNS and CDR2 SASEGT. J was trimmed by 6 bases and V by 1 base; bases with no gene match: 12. The CDR3 length is 18 residues. The CDR3 DNA sequence: TGTGCCAGCAGTGAAGAAGGGATTAGCGGGGGGATGCTCAATGAGCAGTTCTTC. Translated, it gives CASSEEGISGGMLNEQFF.

This clonotype was counted at least ten times. The rearrangement uses TRBV29-1 and TRBJ2-5; either TRBD1 or TRBD2 may fit D (5 bases each). CDR1 is SQVTM and CDR2 is ANQGSEA in the germline V gene. The CDR3 extends over 14 amino acids. Trimming cost V 4 bases and J 5 bases, with 17 bases left between them. The CDR3 loop is CSVVGTSLQETQYF. In DNA, the CDR3 is TGCAGCGTTGTAGGGACCTCATTACAGGAGACCCAGTACTTC.

This clonotype was recorded at least ten times. The rearrangement uses TRBV11-2 and TRBJ2-7; 7 bases map to TRBD2. V was clipped by 1 base and J by 8 bases; unmatched bases: 2. The CDR3 spans 12 residues. Germline V CDR1 and CDR2: SGHAT, FQNNGV. In DNA, the CDR3 is TGTGCCAGCAGCTTAGGGGGGGGTCAGCAGTACTTC. Its protein product is CASSLGGGQQYF.

The sample holds a few counts of this clonotype. This sequence joins TRBV6-1 and TRBJ2-1; maybe TRBD2 (6 bases). V lost 4 bases and J 8 bases, leaving 15 bases between the germline ends. The CDR3 has 14 amino acids. Germline V CDR1 and CDR2: MNHNS, SASEGT. Written as DNA, the CDR3 is TGTGCCAGCAGTGGCAGGATCCCGGGGGATGAGCAGTTCTTC. It codes for CASSGRIPGDEQFF.

This clonotype has only a few counts. The chain is built from TRBV11-3 and TRBJ2-7, with a possible D match to TRBD1 (5 bases). The germline gives CDR1 SGHNT, CDR2 YENEEA. The CDR3 is 13 residues long. V was pared by 2 bases and J by 2 bases, with 7 bases between. The CDR3 loop is CASSLSQAYEQYF. Here the CDR3 DNA reads TGTGCCAGCAGCTTATCACAGGCCTACGAGCAGTACTTC. Looking up the rest from reference TRBV11-3 and TRBJ2-7 gives the full variable domain: EAGVVQSPRYKIIEKKQPVAFWCNPISGHNTLYWYLQNLGQGPELLIRYENEEAVDDSQLPKDRFSAERLKGVDSTLKIQPAELGDSAVYLCASSLSQAYEQYFGPGTRLTVT.

In this sample, this clonotype turned up a few times. J is TRBJ1-3 and V is TRBV6-6, with D unresolved. CDR1 is MNHNY and CDR2 is SVGAGI in the germline V gene (reference sequence). V was pared by 5 bases and J by 0 bases, with 11 bases between. CDR3 length: 15 residues. DNA for the CDR3: TGTGCCAGCAGTAGCTATAGGATCTCTGGAAACACCATATATTTT. Protein sequence: CASSSYRISGNTIYF.

The chain combines TRBV7-2 with TRBJ1-2, with 7 bases fitting TRBD1. V gave up 2 bases and J gave up 1 base; unmatched junction bases: 4. This CDR3 comprises 15 residues. Germline V CDR1 and CDR2: SGHTA, FQGNSA. The DNA of the CDR3 is TGTGCCAGCAGCTTACCAGGGGGGGTTAACTATGGCTACACCTTC. It encodes CASSLPGGVNYGYTF.

J is TRBJ2-7 and V is TRBV27; TRBD1 matches 7 bases. Unmatched junction bases numbered 7, after V lost 6 bases and J lost 2 bases. Germline V lookup: CDR1 MNHEY, CDR2 SMNVEV (reference sequence). The CDR3 covers 14 residues. The CDR3 is CASSRRDSTYEQYF. CDR3 in DNA: TGTGCCAGCAGCCGAAGGGACAGCACCTACGAGCAGTACTTC.

This clonotype was seen repeatedly, ten times or more. The chain carries TRBV27 and TRBJ2-6; D gene uncertain. In germline, CDR1 is MNHEY, CDR2 SMNVEV (reference sequence). The CDR3 totals 12 residues. Trimming cost V 5 bases and J 4 bases, with 3 bases left between them. As DNA, the CDR3 is TGTGCCAGCAGTCCCGGGGCCAACGTCCTGACTTTC. It yields the protein CASSPGANVLTF.

This clonotype showed up just a few times. This chain uses TRBV5-6 with TRBJ1-4; D is perhaps TRBD1 (5 bases). Germline loops: CDR1 SGHDT, CDR2 YYEEEE. Trimming stripped 4 bases from V and 4 bases from J, with 17 bases between. The CDR3 loop spans 16 amino acids. CDR3 nucleotide sequence: TGTGCCAGCAGCGCACGCCGGGACTTATTTAATGAAAAACTGTTTTTT. Its translation is CASSARRDLFNEKLFF.

This clonotype showed up many times. The rearrangement uses TRBV11-1 and TRBJ2-1; 7 nucleotides agree with TRBD1. This CDR3 spans 15 amino acids. In germline, CDR1 is SGHAT, CDR2 FQDESV (reference sequence). With V trimmed by 1 base and J by 5 bases, 5 bases remained unmatched. The chain's CDR3 is CASSLGTGVNNEQFF. CDR3 in DNA: TGTGCCAGCAGCTTAGGGACAGGAGTAAACAATGAGCAGTTCTTC.

The chain joins TRBV18 to TRBJ2-1, with TRBD2 identical over 8 bases. After removal of 4 bases from V and 7 bases from J, the junction contained 12 bases not matched to a gene. Germline lookup yields CDR1 KGHSH and CDR2 LQKENI. CDR3 length: 16 residues. The CDR3 sequence is CASSLLLSGSMNEQFF. CDR3 bases: TGTGCCAGCTCACTACTTTTGAGCGGGAGTATGAATGAGCAGTTCTTC.

This clonotype occurred many times. V is TRBV7-9 and J is TRBJ2-7; possibly TRBD1 for D (5 bases). V gave up 5 bases and J gave up 8 bases, with 10 bases separating them. The CDR3 spans 11 residues. Germline V lookup: CDR1 SEHNR, CDR2 FQNEAQ (reference sequence). The CDR3: CASSTGAQQYF. For the CDR3, the DNA is TGTGCCAGCAGCACAGGCGCCCAGCAGTACTTC.